What follows describes a single T cell receptor beta chain. Its antigen is not known. This sample was included in a study of T cells expressing NK-cell markers. Study background: The TCR beta repertoires originated in sorted CD3+CD56+NKG2C+, CD3+CD56+NKG2C- and CD3+CD56-NKG2C+ T cells. Broader study findings: Uncertainty persisted over the HCMV specificity of expanded NKG2C+ T cell clones.

TCRdb processed the 5' RACE reads again and assigns one entry to each CDR3 protein, with no DNA. In total, the table holds just under 150,000 distinct CDR3 sequences. CDR1 SGHRS and CDR2 YFSETQ come from the germline V gene. The CDR3 totals 19 residues. The sequence came from a man aged 18 to 29 in good health. The V call is TRBV5-1, the J call TRBJ2-1; TCRdb's assignment of TRBD2 cannot be checked, as there is no DNA. The sequenced material came from blood T cells: a sorted CD56 or NKG2C T cell subset, CD4+ or CD8+ T cells, or bulk PBMC T cells (not recorded which). This chain's CDR3 is CASSLQWTAGTSPENEQFF.